What follows is one T cell receptor (beta chain) and its context. Deletions cut 3 bases from V and 2 bases from J, with 14 bases between. Germline CDR1 MDHEN, CDR2 SYDVKM. The CDR3 loop spans 15 amino acids. These data belong to a study of blood T cell repertoires in COVID-19. Looking at the study overall: PBMCs, B-cell-depleted T cells, or T cells provided the cDNA or gDNA that made up the material.

Per the authors' pipeline: Amplification of reference gene primers was used by the study to estimate nucleated cell counts. Some clones are missing from TCRdb's copy, which holds only in-frame ones; the method was immunoSEQ multiplex PCR. The V and J calls and clone size were taken over from that table, and D and trimming were inferred from the DNA. The sample shows some 120,000 clones, about four fifths of them seen only once. The chain links TRBV28 to TRBJ2-7, with D perhaps TRBD1 (5 bases). The sequence came from a man in his sixties with acute or convalescent COVID-19. The sample consisted of peripheral blood. The CDR3 is CASSLRTPFTYEQYF. In nucleotides, the CDR3 is TGTGCCAGCAGTTTGAGGACACCCTTTACCTACGAGCAGTACTTC.